Listed below are T cell receptor beta chains from one sample, sequenced in a study of shared clonotypes between healthy human individuals. Method: immunoSEQ multiplex PCR; TCRdb's copy keeps in-frame clones and lacks some. The sample includes over 1.5 million clones, 95% to 99% of them seen just once. Material for sequencing was naive CD4+ T cells sorted from blood. These receptors were collected from a man younger than 45 in good health. The CDR3 runs from the conserved cysteine through the conserved F or W. Each record gives: V gene, D gene, J gene, CDR3 protein, CDR3 DNA. A D gene is named only where the DNA matches it firmly.

>TRBV20-1|NA|TRBJ1-1
CSARTGLGAFF
TGCAGTGCTAGAACTGGACTGGGGGCTTTCTTT
>TRBV18|NA|TRBJ1-1
CASSSKTVISLTEAFF
TGTGCCAGCTCAAGTAAGACAGTGATCTCCCTCACTGAAGCTTTCTTT
>TRBV29-1|NA|TRBJ2-2
CSVALRAGGELFF
TGCAGCGTTGCTTTGAGGGCCGGCGGGGAGCTGTTTTTT
>TRBV7-3|TRBD2|TRBJ2-2
CASSLTTSGRLNTGELFF
TGTGCCAGCAGCTTAACGACTAGCGGGAGGTTGAACACCGGGGAGCTGTTTTTT
>TRBV7-8|NA|TRBJ2-7
CASSLARDHSYEQYF
TGTGCCAGCAGCTTAGCTCGGGACCACTCCTACGAGCAGTACTTC
>TRBV5-1|NA|TRBJ1-3
CASSLRGGGGNTIYF
TGCGCCAGCAGCCTCCGGGGCGGCGGGGGAAACACCATATATTTT
>TRBV18|NA|TRBJ2-1
CASSPGAGPPYNEQFF
TGTGCCAGCTCACCAGGGGCGGGCCCACCTTACAATGAGCAGTTCTTC
>TRBV13|TRBD2|TRBJ2-2
CASSTPSGRVTGELFF
TGTGCCAGCAGCACCCCGAGCGGGAGGGTTACCGGGGAGCTGTTTTTT
>TRBV7-2|NA|TRBJ2-5
CASSLTRVQETQYF
TGTGCCAGCAGCTTAACGAGGGTCCAAGAGACCCAGTACTTC
>TRBV5-1|TRBD2|TRBJ2-3
CASSLFRLAGGGGTDTQYF
TGCGCCAGCAGCTTGTTTCGGCTAGCGGGAGGGGGCGGCACAGATACGCAGTATTTT
>TRBV7-9|TRBD1|TRBJ2-7
CASGAGTGLWNEQYF
TGTGCCAGCGGGGCTGGGACAGGGCTGTGGAACGAGCAGTACTTC
>TRBV7-8|TRBD1|TRBJ1-3
CASSLVQRTGTGNTIYF
TGTGCCAGCAGCTTAGTCCAGAGGACAGGGACTGGAAACACCATATATTTT
>TRBV7-6|TRBD1|TRBJ2-1
CASSQGTGVSNEQFF
TGTGCCAGCAGCCAAGGGACAGGGGTTTCCAATGAGCAGTTCTTC
>TRBV5-5|NA|TRBJ1-2
CASSLETQVRYGYTF
TGTGCCAGCAGCTTGGAGACCCAAGTCCGTTATGGCTACACCTTC
>TRBV12-5|NA|TRBJ2-7
CASGLDALGDYEQYF
TGTGCTAGTGGTTTGGACGCCTTAGGGGACTACGAGCAGTACTTC
>TRBV12-2|NA|TRBJ2-2
CASRLGTSDAGELFF
TGTGCAAGTCGCTTAGGTACTAGCGACGCCGGGGAGCTGTTTTTT
>TRBV18|TRBD1|TRBJ1-4
CASSPRDRTEKLFF
TGTGCCAGCTCACCACGGGACAGGACTGAAAAACTGTTTTTT
>TRBV5-1|TRBD1|TRBJ2-2
CASSLIPGQGKSGELFF
TGCGCCAGCAGCCTGATACCCGGACAGGGGAAATCCGGGGAGCTGTTTTTT
>TRBV28|NA|TRBJ2-1
CASSRVVTSYNEQFF
TGTGCCAGCAGCCGAGTCGTCACTTCCTACAATGAGCAGTTCTTC
>TRBV4-3|TRBD1|TRBJ1-5
CASSQEQGENQPQHF
TGCGCCAGCAGCCAAGAACAGGGGGAAAATCAGCCCCAGCATTTT
>TRBV11-2|NA|TRBJ2-7
CASSFSINSLEQYF
TGTGCCAGCAGCTTCAGTATTAATTCTCTCGAGCAGTACTTC
>TRBV6-1|TRBD2|TRBJ2-1
CASSQREDYNEQFF
TGTGCCAGCAGCCAGCGGGAGGACTACAATGAGCAGTTCTTC
>TRBV10-3|NA|TRBJ1-4
CAISESEKLFF
TGTGCCATCAGTGAGTCGGAAAAACTGTTTTTT
>TRBV19|NA|TRBJ2-3
CASSRIRSADTQYF
TGTGCCAGTAGTAGGATTAGGTCAGCGGATACGCAGTATTTT